The rows below give T cell receptor beta chains drawn from one sample of a study of blood T cell repertoires in COVID-19. TCRdb's table, derived via immunoSEQ multiplex PCR, lists solely in-frame clones and lacks some. The sample holds roughly 250,000 clones; 75% to 90% are singletons and the top ten take 3% to 4%. The sample comprised peripheral blood. The receptors were gathered from a woman aged 40-49 years with acute or convalescent COVID-19. Both conserved end residues are part of each CDR3. The D gene is left open where the match is weak. Size is omitted from some rows. Given values are once, few, many or a class for expanded clones.

CDR3aa	CDR3nt	d_gene	j_gene	abundance	v_gene
CASSPWTGDDWGNTEAFF	TGTGCCAGCAGCCCCTGGACAGGGGACGATTGGGGGAACACTGAAGCTTTCTTT	TRBD1	TRBJ1-1	once	TRBV5-4
CASAFPGGGYTF	TGTGCCAGCGCGTTCCCCGGGGGAGGCTACACCTTC	NA	TRBJ1-2	NA	TRBV6-5
CASSLGVVGGSPLHF	TGCGCCAGCAGCCTCGGGGTCGTGGGGGGTTCACCCCTCCACTTT	NA	TRBJ1-6	NA	TRBV5-1
CASSEKGDRRPPAF	TGTGCCAGCAGTGAGAAAGGGGACAGGAGACCTCCTGCCTTC	TRBD1	TRBJ1-2	NA	TRBV27
CASSLGSGRDTEAFF	TGCGCCAGCAGCTTGGGGTCGGGCAGGGACACTGAAGCTTTCTTT	NA	TRBJ1-1	NA	TRBV5-1
CASSLAGAGGLGDEQFF	TGTGCCAGCAGCTTAGCAGGAGCGGGGGGCCTTGGGGATGAGCAGTTCTTC	TRBD2	TRBJ2-1	NA	TRBV7-2
CATSDHGQGAGYTF	TGTGCCACCAGTGATCATGGACAGGGGGCTGGCTACACCTTC	TRBD1	TRBJ1-2	NA	TRBV24-1
CASSPGLAGGAQETQYF	TGCGCCAGCAGCCCGGGACTAGCGGGGGGGGCACAAGAGACCCAGTACTTC	TRBD2	TRBJ2-5	NA	TRBV5-1
CASSDLAGSSTDTQYF	TGTGCCAGCAGTGACTTAGCGGGGTCTAGCACAGATACGCAGTATTTT	TRBD2	TRBJ2-3	NA	TRBV25-1
CASSVRQGGVETQYF	TGTGCCAGTAGTGTCAGGCAGGGAGGGGTGGAGACCCAGTACTTC	TRBD2	TRBJ2-5	NA	TRBV19
CASSLKRTSGGAVEYF	TGTGCCAGCAGCTTAAAAAGGACTAGCGGGGGGGCTGTGGAGTACTTC	TRBD2	TRBJ2-4	NA	TRBV7-2
CAISEAGGSYNEQFF	TGTGCCATCAGTGAGGCGGGGGGTTCCTACAATGAGCAGTTCTTC	TRBD2	TRBJ2-1	NA	TRBV10-3
CASSLRQGGNTEAFF	TGTGCCAGCAGCCTGCGACAGGGTGGGAACACTGAAGCTTTCTTT	TRBD1	TRBJ1-1	NA	TRBV7-9
CASSYGQNTGELFF	TGCGCCAGCAGCTATGGACAGAACACCGGGGAGCTGTTTTTT	NA	TRBJ2-2	NA	TRBV5-1
CATSRDFGRDTEAFF	TGTGCCACCAGCAGAGATTTTGGCAGGGACACTGAAGCTTTCTTT	NA	TRBJ1-1	NA	TRBV15
CASSSTGGGYTF	TGTGCCAGCAGTTCAACAGGGGGTGGCTACACCTTC	TRBD1	TRBJ1-2	NA	TRBV6-5
CASSWDRKGTGELFF	TGTGCCAGCAGTTGGGACAGAAAGGGCACCGGGGAGCTGTTTTTT	TRBD1	TRBJ2-2	NA	TRBV6-5
CASRLQGAGSSGNTIYF	TGTGCCAGCAGACTACAGGGGGCGGGAAGCTCTGGAAACACCATATATTTT	TRBD1	TRBJ1-3	NA	TRBV2
CASKPRQGGYTF	TGCGCCAGCAAACCTCGACAGGGGGGCTACACCTTC	TRBD1	TRBJ1-2	NA	TRBV4-1
CASSMGGNLQETQYF	TGTGCCAGTAGTATGGGGGGGAACCTACAAGAGACCCAGTACTTC	TRBD2	TRBJ2-5	NA	TRBV19
CASSQVRVVHGYTF	TGCGCCAGCAGCCAAGTCAGGGTAGTACATGGCTACACCTTC	NA	TRBJ1-2	once	TRBV4-1
CASSFDRGRTEAFF	TGTGCCAGCAGTTTCGACAGGGGGAGGACTGAAGCTTTCTTT	TRBD1	TRBJ1-1	once	TRBV28
CASSPTLSPAHRDGGVDSGNTIYF	TGTGCCAGCAGCCCCACACTGTCGCCGGCCCACCGGGACGGAGGGGTGGATTCTGGAAACACCATATATTTT	NA	TRBJ1-3	once	TRBV7-8
CAWSTGQGYTF	TGTGCCTGGAGTACCGGACAGGGCTACACCTTC	NA	TRBJ1-2	NA	TRBV30
CASSQARRAGANYGYTF	TGTGCCAGCAGCCAGGCCCGTCGGGCAGGGGCTAACTATGGCTACACCTTC	NA	TRBJ1-2	NA	TRBV3-1/TRBV3-2
CASSPFETSGGADTQYF	TGTGCCAGCTCGCCTTTCGAGACTAGCGGGGGGGCAGATACGCAGTATTTT	TRBD2	TRBJ2-3	NA	TRBV18
CASSQEAYRDSARQPQHF	TGCGCCAGCAGCCAAGAAGCTTATCGGGACAGCGCCCGTCAGCCCCAGCATTTT	TRBD1	TRBJ1-5	NA	TRBV4-1
CASGTPGGGGHSYNEQFF	TGTGCCAGCGGCACCCCGGGAGGCGGGGGCCACTCCTACAATGAGCAGTTCTTC	NA	TRBJ2-1	once	TRBV9
CASSQEGTRRETQYF	TGCGCCAGCAGCCAAGAAGGGACTAGACGCGAGACCCAGTACTTC	TRBD2	TRBJ2-5	NA	TRBV4-1
CASSLGRENSPLHF	TGTGCCAGCAGCTTGGGGAGAGAGAATTCACCCCTCCACTTT	NA	TRBJ1-6	NA	TRBV11-3
CAWSVSGKGNQPQHF	TGTGCCTGGAGTGTGTCCGGGAAAGGCAATCAGCCCCAGCATTTT	NA	TRBJ1-5	NA	TRBV30
CASSHRSDRPKGDTEAFF	TGCGCCAGCAGCCATCGATCCGACAGGCCTAAAGGGGACACTGAAGCTTTCTTT	NA	TRBJ1-1	once	TRBV4-1